Sequencing of this TCR beta chain was carried out in a study of T cell responses to AZD1222 COVID-19 vaccine. Whole-study findings and limits: CD4 TCRs associated with vaccination spanned spike, dominating at 160-218 and 743-854. Baseline testing showed seropositivity in only a handful of AZD1222 recipients. Donors were chiefly white British, with a greater number of females, and clonal diversity was perhaps underestimated. Spike-specific TCR breadth and depth both grew after two AZD1222 doses.

Sequencing was performed with immunoSEQ multiplex PCR; in TCRdb, only in-frame clones are kept and a portion is missing. The sample gives about 120,000 clones, 85% to 90% of which show up once; about 3.5% is in the top ten. As regards this clone: Antigen: not known.

This specimen was peripheral blood, taken on day 0 of AZD1222 vaccination. This receptor was taken from an adult in good health.

The CDR3 here is CASSTDPGANVLTF. CDR3 bases: TGTGCCAGTAGTACGGATCCTGGGGCCAACGTCCTGACTTTC. The chain is built from TRBV19 and TRBJ2-6, with no clear D. From germline, CDR1 is LNHDA and CDR2 SQIVND (reference sequence). Trimming took off 4 bases at V and 2 bases at J, with 6 bases between the two ends. CDR3 length: 14 residues.